This TCR beta chain comes out of a study of blood T cell repertoires in COVID-19. Methods used by the authors: Amplification from reference gene primers served as the basis for estimated nucleated cell counts. Sequenced by immunoSEQ multiplex PCR; TCRdb stores in-frame clones only, minus some. That table supplies the V and J calls and clone size; D and trimming were determined from the DNA. The profile covers under 80,000 clones, with roughly 83% appearing a single time and roughly two fifths taken by the ten largest. The CDR3 covers 15 residues. Trimming removed 2 bases at V and 3 bases at J, with 12 bases between. Germline CDR1 reads MNHEY; CDR2 reads SMNVEV (reference sequence). This clone was detected only a few times.

The rearrangement uses TRBV27 and TRBJ2-3; D uncertain. The material sequenced was peripheral blood. This sequence was found in an elderly man with acute or convalescent COVID-19. The CDR3 nucleotides read TGTGCCAGCAGTTTACTCACCGGTCGAACAGATACGCAGTATTTT. Encoded protein: CASSLLTGRTDTQYF.